The entry below describes one T cell receptor (beta chain). Its antigen is currently unknown. This entry belongs to a study of T-cell memory formation after mild COVID-19. Study outcomes and limitations: Of the contracting clones, CD4+ ones lay mainly in CM and EM, and CD8+ ones in EMRA. Pre-infection memory carried some responding clones, suggesting that cross-reactive memory joined.

Each CDR3 protein gets one entry after TCRdb re-called the 5' RACE reads with MiXCR. The table lists about 390,000 distinct CDR3 sequences, more than 15% of them singletons. The ends were cut back, 3 bases at V and 0 bases at J, with 12 bases in the middle. Germline loops: CDR1 MGHRA, CDR2 YSYEKL. The CDR3 runs to 16 residues. The sequence derives from a young man who had mild COVID-19 (a few samples of this study predate the infection). Cell type and time point are not known. The rearrangement uses TRBV4-1 and TRBJ2-1; no clear D gene. Sequenced material: PBMCs or a T cell subset sorted from them (not recorded which). The CDR3 bases are TGCGCCAGCAGCCATTACGACTCGAGCTCCTACAATGAGCAGTTCTTC. Protein: CASSHYDSSSYNEQFF.